Below, 30 T cell receptor beta chains from the same sample are listed, as sequenced in a study of blood T cell repertoires in COVID-19. TCRdb's copy holds only in-frame clones and misses some; the assay was immunoSEQ multiplex PCR. This table holds roughly 500,000 clones, about 91% found once. Sample: peripheral blood. The origin of the receptors is a man younger than 35 with COVID-19, enrolled during active disease.

The V call is TRBV7-9, the J call TRBJ2-2; TRBD1 might be the D (6 bases). This CDR3 is built from 18 residues. Germline V gives CDR1 SEHNR, CDR2 FQNEAQ (reference sequence). V was trimmed by 5 bases and J by 0 bases, leaving 19 bases between them. CDR3 loop: CASSPLLAQGSNTGELFF. CDR3 DNA: TGTGCCAGCAGCCCCCTATTAGCACAGGGCTCGAACACCGGGGAGCTGTTTTTT.

This sequence joins TRBV11-3 and TRBJ2-2; D perhaps matches TRBD1 (5 bases). Trimming left V 3 bases short and J 2 bases short, with 22 bases between. The CDR3 is made up of 19 amino acids. The germline CDR1 and CDR2 sequences are SGHNT and YENEEA. The CDR3 DNA reads as TGTGCCAGCAGCTTCGACTGGAGCGAGACAGTCCCAAACACCGGGGAGCTGTTTTTT. Its protein is CASSFDWSETVPNTGELFF.

The rearrangement links TRBV27 to TRBJ1-2, with D possibly TRBD1 on 6 matching bases. Trimming pared 2 bases from V and 8 bases from J, leaving 21 bases between. The CDR3 spans 16 residues. Germline V gene sequence: CDR1 MNHEY, CDR2 SMNVEV (reference sequence). The CDR3 DNA follows: TGTGCCAGCAGTTTAAACCAAATTACAGGGAGAGACGGCTACACCTTC. It yields the protein CASSLNQITGRDGYTF.

This chain links TRBV25-1 with TRBJ1-4, with D perhaps matching TRBD1 (5 bases). Trimming shortened V by 4 bases and J by 0 bases, and 15 bases separated the two germline ends. Germline-derived CDR1 and CDR2 are MGHDK and SYGVNS. The CDR3 runs to 17 residues. The DNA for the CDR3 is TGTGCCAGCAGTGTATTAGGTCGGGGGTCAACTAATGAAAAACTGTTTTTT. Its protein product is CASSVLGRGSTNEKLFF.

The chain joins TRBV25-1 to TRBJ2-1, with TRBD1 matching over 9 bases. V lost 2 bases, J lost 4 bases, and 6 bases stayed unmatched. The germline CDR1 and CDR2 sequences are MGHDK and SYGVNS. CDR3 length equals 16 residues. This CDR3 is CASSEISGTGYNEQFF. CDR3 sequence (DNA): TGTGCCAGCAGTGAAATCTCCGGGACAGGGTACAATGAGCAGTTCTTC. Looking up the rest from reference TRBV25-1 and TRBJ2-1 gives the full variable domain: EADIYQTPRYLVIGTGKKITLECSQTMGHDKMYWYQQDPGMELHLIHYSYGVNSTEKGDLSSESTVSRIRTEHFPLTLESARPSHTSQYLCASSEISGTGYNEQFFGPGTRLTVL.

This sequence joins TRBV6-1 and TRBJ1-2; D uncertain. The germline gives CDR1 MNHNS, CDR2 SASEGT. This CDR3 has 13 residues. V was clipped by 0 bases and J by 4 bases, with 6 bases between them. CDR3 loop: CASSEAGPYGYTF. CDR3 DNA sequence: TGTGCCAGCAGTGAAGCTGGGCCCTATGGCTACACCTTC.

Worth noting for this clone: Other DNA sequences from this sample encode an identical CDR3 as well. The V gene is TRBV5-4, the J gene TRBJ1-1; D is possibly TRBD1 (5 bases). CDR3 length: 14 amino acids. The V end was cut by 4 bases, the J end by 0 bases, with 10 bases between. Germline CDR1 reads SGHNT; CDR2 reads YYREEE (reference sequence). CDR3 amino acids: CASSLGVMNTEAFF. CDR3 DNA sequence: TGTGCCAGCAGCCTAGGGGTTATGAACACTGAAGCTTTCTTT.

The chain joins TRBV2 to TRBJ2-3; D possibly corresponds to TRBD2 (6 bases). Germline V gives CDR1 SNHLY, CDR2 FYNNEI. The CDR3 spans 13 residues. Between the trimmed V and J ends, which lost 8 bases and 6 bases, there was a span of 15 bases. The chain's CDR3 is CASQGLTRDTQYF. DNA of the CDR3: TGTGCCAGCCAGGGACTGACTCGGGATACGCAGTATTTT. Using reference TRBV2 and TRBJ2-3 for the parts outside the CDR3, the full variable domain is EPEVTQTPSHQVTQMGQEVILRCVPISNHLYFYWYRQILGQKVEFLVSFYNNEISEKSEIFDDQFSVERPDGSNFTLKIRSTKLEDSAMYFCASQGLTRDTQYFGPGTRLTVL.

The rearrangement uses TRBV10-1 and TRBJ1-1, with 8 bases aligning to TRBD1. CDR3 length: 15 residues. The germline V gene has CDR1 WNHNN and CDR2 SYGVQD (reference sequence). With 6 bases clipped from V and 1 base from J, the junction kept 7 bases outside the gene matches. CDR3 sequence: CASSSPGTGNTEAFF. CDR3 nucleotide sequence: TGCGCCAGCAGCAGTCCCGGGACAGGGAACACTGAAGCTTTCTTT.

The chain employs TRBV5-5 and TRBJ1-2; D is possibly TRBD1 (5 bases). The CDR3 loop spans 14 amino acids. The germline V gene encodes CDR1 SGHKS and CDR2 YYEKEE (reference sequence). Trimming shortened V by 4 bases and J by 3 bases, and 13 bases separated the two germline ends. CDR3 residues: CASSLGWGDYGYTF. CDR3 coding DNA: TGTGCCAGCAGCCTAGGGTGGGGGGACTATGGCTACACCTTC.

The V call is TRBV20-1, the J call TRBJ1-1, with 7 nucleotides matching TRBD1. CDR3 size: 15 residues. The germline V gene has CDR1 DFQATT and CDR2 SNEGSKA (reference sequence). Trimming took 3 bases from V and 5 from J; bases not matched to a gene: 12. Here the CDR3 reads CSASYAAGGRTEAFF. In DNA, the CDR3 is TGCAGTGCTAGTTATGCGGCAGGGGGTAGAACTGAAGCTTTCTTT.

V gene TRBV18 combines with J gene TRBJ2-3, with 7 bases lining up with TRBD2. Germline loops: CDR1 KGHSH, CDR2 LQKENI. The CDR3 length is 15 residues. V trimming: 1 base; J trimming: 5 bases; junction bases outside the gene matches: 6. The CDR3 loop is CASSPLSGGEDTQYF. CDR3 nucleotide sequence: TGTGCCAGCTCACCACTTTCTGGGGGGGAAGATACGCAGTATTTT.

This clone is a singleton in its sample. Written as DNA, the CDR3 is TGTGCCAGCAGTCCCCACTCGCGGGGGCAAGAGACCCAGTACTTC. It codes for CASSPHSRGQETQYF. The V call is TRBV6-6, the J call TRBJ2-5; 7 bases line up with TRBD2. The V segment lost 5 bases and the J segment 2 bases; nucleotides outside the gene matches: 8. This CDR3 has 15 residues. Germline assignment: CDR1 MNHNY and CDR2 SVGAGI (reference sequence).

This rearrangement joins TRBV27 to TRBJ2-1, with 9 bases that match TRBD2. This CDR3 region has 16 residues. Losses at the gene ends were 4 bases for V and 2 bases for J; bases not matched to a gene: 6. Germline V gives CDR1 MNHEY, CDR2 SMNVEV (reference sequence). In DNA form, the CDR3 reads TGTGCCAGCAGTTCTGAAGCGGGAGGCGCCTACAATGAGCAGTTCTTC. It yields the protein CASSSEAGGAYNEQFF.

The chain combines TRBV10-3 with TRBJ2-7, with TRBD1 matching 10 bases. Germline CDR1 and CDR2: ENHRY and SYGVKD. The J segment lost 3 bases and the V segment lost 6 bases, leaving 5 bases of the junction unmatched. CDR3 size: 14 residues. The CDR3 DNA reads as TGTGCCATCAGGTCTGACAGGGGGCGCTACGAGCAGTACTTC. This codes for CAIRSDRGRYEQYF.

The chain carries TRBV2 and TRBJ1-1, with 12 bases identical to TRBD1. CDR1 and CDR2 from the germline V gene are SNHLY and FYNNEI. Germline trimming cut 7 bases from V and 4 bases from J; bases unmatched to any gene: 4. The CDR3 loop spans 14 amino acids. CDR3 coding DNA: TGTGCCAGCACGGGACAGGGGGCGAGCACTGAAGCTTTCTTT. Protein sequence: CASTGQGASTEAFF. Combining the CDR3 with reference TRBV2 and TRBJ1-1 gives the whole variable domain EPEVTQTPSHQVTQMGQEVILRCVPISNHLYFYWYRQILGQKVEFLVSFYNNEISEKSEIFDDQFSVERPDGSNFTLKIRSTKLEDSAMYFCASTGQGASTEAFFGQGTRLTVV.

The DNA of the CDR3 is TGTGCCAGCAGCATACAGGGGAGGGGCTACACCTTC. Its translation is CASSIQGRGYTF. J is TRBJ1-2 and V is TRBV11-2; 7 bases align to TRBD1. CDR1 and CDR2 from the germline V gene are SGHAT and FQNNGV. CDR3 length equals 12 residues. V lost 5 bases, J lost 8 bases, and 5 bases stayed unmatched.

The chain recombines TRBV30 with TRBJ2-1, with D perhaps matching TRBD2 (5 bases). The V gene lost 2 bases and the J gene lost 5 bases, with 10 bases spanning the gap. This CDR3 has 13 amino acids. Germline loops: CDR1 GTSNPN, CDR2 SVGIG (reference sequence). In DNA, the CDR3 is TGTGCCTGGAGTCTTGGGAGCGACAATGAGCAGTTCTTC. Translating it yields CAWSLGSDNEQFF.

This clone was seen a single time. The gene calls are TRBV21-1 and TRBJ2-7; the table's D gene call, TRBD1, was not cross checked with the DNA. TRBV21-1 is annotated as a pseudogene. The CDR3 sequence is 13 residues long. The CDR3 sequence: CARMGQGPHEQYF. The CDR3 region has the DNA TGTGCCAGGATGGGACAGGGGCCCCACGAGCAGTACTTC.

This clone was recorded once. V gene TRBV7-3 combines with J gene TRBJ2-1, with 7 bases that match TRBD2. After removal of 1 base from V and 4 bases from J, the junction contained 16 bases not matched to a gene. The CDR3 totals 19 residues. Germline-derived CDR1 and CDR2 are SGHTA and FQGTGA. The CDR3 sequence: CASSLMGTGRGGVYNEQFF. CDR3 DNA: TGTGCCAGCAGCTTAATGGGGACGGGTAGGGGAGGGGTATACAATGAGCAGTTCTTC.

V gene TRBV7-9 combines with J gene TRBJ2-3, with a possible D match to TRBD1 (5 bases). This CDR3 has 17 residues. Germline CDR1 reads SEHNR; CDR2 reads FQNEAQ (reference sequence). The V and J ends lost 2 bases and 2 bases respectively, with 17 bases between them. In nucleotides, the CDR3 is TGTGCCAGCAGCTTATGGGGCACACTCCTAAACACAGATACGCAGTATTTT. As protein: CASSLWGTLLNTDTQYF.

The chain links TRBV4-1 to TRBJ2-3, with TRBD2 as a possible D gene (6 bases). The CDR3 covers 11 residues. Per the germline V gene, CDR1 is MGHRA and CDR2 is YSYEKL. The V gene lost 5 bases and the J gene lost 7 bases, with 7 bases spanning the gap. The CDR3 region has the DNA TGCGCCAGCAGCACTAGCAATACGCAGTATTTT. Amino acid sequence: CASSTSNTQYF.

The V and J genes are TRBV7-2 and TRBJ2-1; TRBD2 is a possible D gene (6 bases). V was clipped by 0 bases and J by 3 bases, with 24 bases between them. From germline, CDR1 is SGHTA and CDR2 FQGNSA. CDR3 length: 20 amino acids. Here the CDR3 DNA reads TGTGCCAGCAGCTTAGCGCGGTTGGGGCGGGACCTCCTCGGCTACAATGAGCAGTTCTTC. This encodes CASSLARLGRDLLGYNEQFF. Combining the CDR3 with reference TRBV7-2 and TRBJ2-1 gives the whole variable domain GAGVSQSPSNKVTEKGKDVELRCDPISGHTALYWYRQSLGQGLEFLIYFQGNSAPDKSGLPSDRFSAERTGGSVSTLTIQRTQQEDSAVYLCASSLARLGRDLLGYNEQFFGPGTRLTVL.

This clone has a handful of counts. CDR3 DNA sequence: TGTGCCAGTAGTATAGATTTTGGGAGCGGGGGGATAAATGAGCAGTTCTTC. As protein: CASSIDFGSGGINEQFF. The chain has TRBV19 and TRBJ2-1; 9 nucleotides match TRBD2. The CDR3 spans 17 residues. Germline V gene data show CDR1 as LNHDA and CDR2 as SQIVND (reference sequence). V trimming: 0 bases; J trimming: 7 bases; junction bases outside the gene matches: 10.

The CDR3 protein is CATSDLTDRAYEQYF. CDR3 DNA: TGTGCCACCAGTGATTTAACGGACAGAGCCTACGAGCAGTACTTC. V is TRBV24-1 and J is TRBJ2-7; D might be TRBD1 (6 bases). The CDR3 has 15 residues. Looked up from germline, CDR1 is KGHDR and CDR2 is SFDVKD. Trimming cost V 1 base and J 2 bases, with 11 bases left between them.

The chain links TRBV7-2 to TRBJ2-1, with 13 bases aligning to TRBD2. The J segment lost 8 bases and the V segment lost 0 bases, leaving 10 bases of the junction unmatched. The CDR3 sequence is 18 residues long. CDR1 SGHTA and CDR2 FQGNSA come from the germline V gene. CDR3 DNA sequence: TGTGCCAGCAGCTTAGCTAAACTAGCGGGGGGGCTAAGGGATGAGCAGTTCTTC. As protein: CASSLAKLAGGLRDEQFF.

This clone was counted between two and nine times. The chain carries TRBV14 and TRBJ1-6; a weak D match, TRBD1 (5 bases). Germline values: CDR1 SGHDN, CDR2 FVKESK. The CDR3 is made up of 13 amino acids. Between the trimmed V and J ends, which lost 4 bases and 8 bases, there was a span of 9 bases. The CDR3 region is CASSPTVDSPLHF. The CDR3 bases are TGTGCCAGCAGCCCGACAGTCGATTCACCCCTCCACTTT.

The rearrangement links TRBV2 to TRBJ1-6; maybe TRBD1 (6 bases). The CDR3 has 15 residues. Trimming left V 8 bases short and J 5 bases short, with 16 bases between. CDR1 and CDR2 from the germline V gene are SNHLY and FYNNEI. CDR3 bases: TGTGCCAGCGGGGGCTACGACGTAAATAATTCACCCCTCCACTTT. Amino acids: CASGGYDVNNSPLHF. The full variable domain, with the rest looked up from reference TRBV2 and TRBJ1-6, is EPEVTQTPSHQVTQMGQEVILRCVPISNHLYFYWYRQILGQKVEFLVSFYNNEISEKSEIFDDQFSVERPDGSNFTLKIRSTKLEDSAMYFCASGGYDVNNSPLHFGNGTRLTVT.

The V and J genes are TRBV19 and TRBJ2-5, with 11 bases fitting TRBD1. This CDR3 contains 15 residues. CDR1 LNHDA and CDR2 SQIVND come from the germline V gene (reference sequence). J lost 4 bases, V lost 3 bases, and 4 bases had no gene match. CDR3 DNA sequence: TGTGCCAGTAGTATCGGACAGGGGGCCCGAGAGACCCAGTACTTC. Translation gives CASSIGQGARETQYF.

The chain has TRBV14 and TRBJ2-7; 7 positions agree with TRBD1. This CDR3 comprises 15 residues. The germline V gene encodes CDR1 SGHDN and CDR2 FVKESK. The junction had 11 bases not matched to a gene; V was cut back by 4 bases and J by 5 bases. The CDR3 nucleotides read TGTGCCAGCAGCCGGGGAGTGACAGGGCTGAACGAGCAGTACTTC. Translating gives CASSRGVTGLNEQYF.